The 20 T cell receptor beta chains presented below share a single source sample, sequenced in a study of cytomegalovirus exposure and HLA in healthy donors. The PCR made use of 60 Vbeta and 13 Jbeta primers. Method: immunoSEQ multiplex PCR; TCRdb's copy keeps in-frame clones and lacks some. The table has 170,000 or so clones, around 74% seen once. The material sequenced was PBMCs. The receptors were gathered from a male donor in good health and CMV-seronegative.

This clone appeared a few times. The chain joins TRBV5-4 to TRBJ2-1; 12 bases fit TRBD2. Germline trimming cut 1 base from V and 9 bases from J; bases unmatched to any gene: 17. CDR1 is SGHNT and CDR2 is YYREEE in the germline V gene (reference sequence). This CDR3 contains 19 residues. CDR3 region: CASSLRPLAGGPVVSEQFF. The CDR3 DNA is TGTGCCAGCAGCTTGCGGCCTCTAGCGGGAGGGCCTGTCGTCAGTGAGCAGTTCTTC.

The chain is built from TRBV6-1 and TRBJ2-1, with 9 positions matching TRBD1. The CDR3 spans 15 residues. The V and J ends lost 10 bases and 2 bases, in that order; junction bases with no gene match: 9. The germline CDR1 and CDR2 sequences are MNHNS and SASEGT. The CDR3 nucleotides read TGTGCCACCCACCTAACAGGGGGCACCTACAATGAGCAGTTCTTC. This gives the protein CATHLTGGTYNEQFF.

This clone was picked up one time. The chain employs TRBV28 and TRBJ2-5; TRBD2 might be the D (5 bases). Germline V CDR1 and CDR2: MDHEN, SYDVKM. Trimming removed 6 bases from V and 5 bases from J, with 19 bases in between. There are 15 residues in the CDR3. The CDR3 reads CASSRPYHPGETQYF. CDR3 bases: TGTGCCAGCAGCCGACCGTACCATCCGGGGGAGACCCAGTACTTC.

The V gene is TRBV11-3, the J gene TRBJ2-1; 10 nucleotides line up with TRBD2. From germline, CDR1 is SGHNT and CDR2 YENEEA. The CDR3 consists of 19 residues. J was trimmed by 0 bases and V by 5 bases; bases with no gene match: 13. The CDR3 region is CASSLGTSEVESSYNEQFF. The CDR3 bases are TGTGCCAGCAGCCTCGGGACTAGCGAGGTTGAAAGCTCCTACAATGAGCAGTTCTTC.

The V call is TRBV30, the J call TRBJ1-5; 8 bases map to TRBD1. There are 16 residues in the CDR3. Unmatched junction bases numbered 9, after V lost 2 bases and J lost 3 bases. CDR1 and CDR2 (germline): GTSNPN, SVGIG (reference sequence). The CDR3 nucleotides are TGTGCCTGGAGTCCTCCGACAGGGGCGATCAATCAGCCCCAGCATTTT. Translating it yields CAWSPPTGAINQPQHF. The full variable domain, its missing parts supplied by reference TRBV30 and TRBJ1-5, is SQTIHQWPATLVQPVGSPLSLECTVEGTSNPNLYWYRQAAGRGLQLLFYSVGIGQISSEVPQNLSASRPQDRQFILSSKKLLLSDSGFYLCAWSPPTGAINQPQHFGDGTRLSIL.

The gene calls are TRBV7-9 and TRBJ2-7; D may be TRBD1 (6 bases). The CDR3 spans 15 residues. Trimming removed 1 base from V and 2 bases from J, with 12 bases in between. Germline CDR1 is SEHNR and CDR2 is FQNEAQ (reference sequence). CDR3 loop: CASSLDQGSAYEQYF. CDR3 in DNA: TGTGCCAGCAGCTTAGACCAGGGGTCGGCCTACGAGCAGTACTTC.

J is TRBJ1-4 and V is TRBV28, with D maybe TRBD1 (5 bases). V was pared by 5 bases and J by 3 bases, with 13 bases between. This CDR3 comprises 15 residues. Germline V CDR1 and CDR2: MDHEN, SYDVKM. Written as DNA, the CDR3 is TGTGCCAGCAGTGGCCAGGGTACGGCTAATGAAAAACTGTTTTTT. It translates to CASSGQGTANEKLFF.

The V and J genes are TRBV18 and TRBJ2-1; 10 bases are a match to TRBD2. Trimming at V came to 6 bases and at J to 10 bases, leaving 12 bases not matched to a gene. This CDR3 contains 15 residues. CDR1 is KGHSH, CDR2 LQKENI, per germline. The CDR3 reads CASSAGTSVGREQFF. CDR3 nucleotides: TGTGCCAGCTCGGCCGGGACTAGCGTCGGGAGGGAGCAGTTCTTC.

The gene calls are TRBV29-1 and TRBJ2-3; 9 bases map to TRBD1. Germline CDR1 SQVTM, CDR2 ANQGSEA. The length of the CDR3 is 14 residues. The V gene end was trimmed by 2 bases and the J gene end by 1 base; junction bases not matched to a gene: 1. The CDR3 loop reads CSVEWTGGTDTQYF. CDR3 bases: TGCAGCGTTGAATGGACAGGGGGCACAGATACGCAGTATTTT.

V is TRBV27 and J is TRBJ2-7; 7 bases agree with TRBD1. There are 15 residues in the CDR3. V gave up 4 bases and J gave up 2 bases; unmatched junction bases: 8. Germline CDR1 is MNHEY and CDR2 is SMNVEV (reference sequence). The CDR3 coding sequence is TGTGCCAGCAGTTCGTCCAGGGGGTCGGCCTACGAGCAGTACTTC. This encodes CASSSSRGSAYEQYF.

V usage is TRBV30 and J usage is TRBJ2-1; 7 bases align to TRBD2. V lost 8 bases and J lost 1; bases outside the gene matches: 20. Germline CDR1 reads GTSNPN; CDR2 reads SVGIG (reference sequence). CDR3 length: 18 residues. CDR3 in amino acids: CARQRYRTRTTSYNEQFF. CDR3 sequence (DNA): TGTGCCCGCCAAAGATATAGGACTAGGACGACTTCCTACAATGAGCAGTTCTTC.

The chain's CDR3 is CAWSALNTEAFF. CDR3 DNA sequence: TGTGCCTGGAGTGCTCTGAACACTGAAGCTTTCTTT. The chain joins TRBV30 to TRBJ1-1; D call uncertain. Germline V lookup: CDR1 GTSNPN, CDR2 SVGIG (reference sequence). The V and J ends lost 1 base and 0 bases respectively, with 3 bases between them. The CDR3 length is 12 residues.

For the CDR3, the DNA is TGTGCCAGCAGCCCTCGGACAGCTAACACTGAAGCTTTCTTT. Translated, it gives CASSPRTANTEAFF. V gene TRBV9 combines with J gene TRBJ1-1, with D tentatively TRBD1 (6 bases). The CDR3 has 14 amino acids. V was cut by 4 bases and J by 2 bases, with 12 bases left in between. Germline V gene lookup returns CDR1 SGDLS and CDR2 YYNGEE.

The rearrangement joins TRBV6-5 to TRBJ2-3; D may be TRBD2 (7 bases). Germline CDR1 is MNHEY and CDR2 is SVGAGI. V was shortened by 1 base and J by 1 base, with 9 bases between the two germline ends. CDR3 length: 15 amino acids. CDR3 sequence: CASSYWGGRTDTQYF. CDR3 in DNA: TGTGCCAGCAGTTACTGGGGGGGCCGCACAGATACGCAGTATTTT.

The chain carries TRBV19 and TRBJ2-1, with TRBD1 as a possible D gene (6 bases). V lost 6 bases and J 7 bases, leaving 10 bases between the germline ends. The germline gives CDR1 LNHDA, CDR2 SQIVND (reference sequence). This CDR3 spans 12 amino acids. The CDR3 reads CASSPTGNEQFF. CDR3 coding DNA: TGTGCCAGTAGCCCGACAGGTAATGAGCAGTTCTTC.

CDR3 bases: TGTGCCAGCAGCATCGACAGGGTGGGTGAGCAGTTCTTC. It yields the protein CASSIDRVGEQFF. The J gene is TRBJ2-1, the V gene TRBV28; TRBD1 agrees at 7 bases. The length of the CDR3 is 13 residues. CDR1 and CDR2 (germline): MDHEN, SYDVKM. Unmatched junction bases numbered 8, after V lost 6 bases and J lost 9 bases.

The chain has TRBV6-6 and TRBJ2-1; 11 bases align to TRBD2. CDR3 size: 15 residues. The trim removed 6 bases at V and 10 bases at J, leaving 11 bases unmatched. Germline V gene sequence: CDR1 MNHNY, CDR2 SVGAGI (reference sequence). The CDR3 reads CASSPPGTSGGEQFF. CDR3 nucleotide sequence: TGTGCCAGCAGCCCCCCGGGGACTAGCGGAGGCGAGCAGTTCTTC.

Here the CDR3 reads CASSLGGGGRDQPQHF. The CDR3 nucleotides are TGTGCCAGCAGTTTAGGCGGGGGGGGACGGGATCAGCCCCAGCATTTT. This chain links TRBV28 with TRBJ1-5; maybe TRBD1 (5 bases). V was pared by 2 bases and J by 5 bases, with 16 bases between. The CDR3 loop spans 16 amino acids. CDR1 and CDR2 from the germline V gene are MDHEN and SYDVKM.

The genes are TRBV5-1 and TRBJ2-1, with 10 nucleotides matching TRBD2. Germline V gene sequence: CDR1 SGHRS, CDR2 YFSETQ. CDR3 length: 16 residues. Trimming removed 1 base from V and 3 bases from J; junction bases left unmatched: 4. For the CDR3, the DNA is TGCGCCAGCAGCTTGCAGTTAGCGGGGGGCTACAATGAGCAGTTCTTC. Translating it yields CASSLQLAGGYNEQFF.

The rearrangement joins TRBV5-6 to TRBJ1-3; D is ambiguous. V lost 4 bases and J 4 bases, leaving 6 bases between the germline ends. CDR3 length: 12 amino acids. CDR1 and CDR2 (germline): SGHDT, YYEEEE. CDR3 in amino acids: CASSDIGNTIYF. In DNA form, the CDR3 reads TGTGCCAGCAGCGACATCGGAAACACCATATATTTT.